This is a list of T cell receptor beta chains from one sample in a study of post-analysis software for immune sequencing data. TCRdb reprocessed the PCR reads via MiXCR and lists one record per CDR3 protein. The sample shows fewer than 900,000 distinct CDR3 sequences, roughly 50% of them seen only once. The sequenced sample consisted of blood. Receptors originate from a girl aged 5 to 17 with multiple sclerosis. Both conserved end residues are part of each CDR3. The D gene is left open where the match is weak. A row's size may be missing; if present it is once, few, many or a size class.

TRBV20-1	few	TRBJ2-3	-	TGCAGTGCTACGAGTTCCCTAGTGGGCGCAGATACGCAGTATTTT	CSATSSLVGADTQYF
TRBV12-3/TRBV12-4	few	TRBJ1-5	TRBD1	TGTGCCAGCAGTCCCCCCGACAGGGTCAGCAATCAGCCCCAGCATTTT	CASSPPDRVSNQPQHF
TRBV20-1	-	TRBJ2-3	TRBD1	TGCAGTGCGTTGAAGGGACAGGGATGGTCAGATACGCAGTATTTT	CSALKGQGWSDTQYF
TRBV18	-	TRBJ2-7	TRBD2	TGTGCCAGCTCACAGACGGAGGCTAGCGGCCCCTACGAGCAGTACTTC	CASSQTEASGPYEQYF
TRBV29-1	many	TRBJ2-7	-	TGCAGCGTTTCCGACAGCTCCTACGAGCAGTACTTC	CSVSDSSYEQYF
TRBV29-1	few	TRBJ2-5	-	TGCAGCGTTTGGGCTTGGGAGACCCAGTACTTC	CSVWAWETQYF
TRBV6-2/TRBV6-3	-	TRBJ1-1	-	TGTGCCAGCAGTTGGCCTCAGCGGAACACTGAAGCTTTCTTT	CASSWPQRNTEAFF
TRBV12-3/TRBV12-4	once	TRBJ2-7	-	TGTGCCAGCAGTTTAGGGCTAGTAGTGGAGGAGCAGTACTTC	CASSLGLVVEEQYF
TRBV24-1	-	TRBJ2-3	-	TGTGCCACCAGTCAGGCAGATACGCAGTATTTT	CATSQADTQYF
TRBV20-1	-	TRBJ2-3	TRBD2	TGCAGTGCGGGGACTAGCGGGAATTGGGATACGCAGTATTTT	CSAGTSGNWDTQYF
TRBV19	-	TRBJ1-6	-	TGTGCCAGTAGTATATCGGGGACACCCCTCCACTTT	CASSISGTPLHF
TRBV27	-	TRBJ2-7	-	TGTGCCAGCAGCGTGGGAGTTAGCTACGAGCAGTACTTC	CASSVGVSYEQYF
TRBV7-9	-	TRBJ2-4	-	TGTGCCAGCAGCTCCCACGACATACAGTACTTC	CASSSHDIQYF
TRBV20-1	-	TRBJ2-7	-	TGCAGTGCTCCCATGTCCCGGTTGTCCTCCGAGCAGTACTTC	CSAPMSRLSSEQYF
TRBV20-1	-	TRBJ2-7	-	TGCAGTGCTGCCGAGGGGGGGACGGGCTACGAGCAGTACTTC	CSAAEGGTGYEQYF
TRBV29-1	-	TRBJ2-5	-	TGCAGCGTTGCGCCAGTCCAAGAGACCCAGTACTTC	CSVAPVQETQYF